Listed below are T cell receptor beta chains from one sample, sequenced in a study of T-cell reconstitution after alpha-beta-depleted transplantation in children. TCRdb re-derived calls from the PCR reads in MiXCR, one entry per CDR3 protein. The table shows approximately 230,000 distinct CDR3 sequences, with 20% to 30% occurring only once. The sequencing used PBMCs, mostly from graft donor cells, collected 360 days after TCRalphabeta/CD19-depleted stem cell transplant. The receptors here all came from a female patient between 2 and 10 years old who had a stem cell transplant for congenital amegakaryocytic thrombocytopenia, so the T cells may come from the graft donor. The CDR3 runs from the conserved cysteine through the conserved F or W. Size is omitted from some rows. Given values are once, few, many or a class for expanded clones.

many | TRBV28 | CASSLPGTGAETQYF
. | TRBV4-1 | CASSLDRSSGNTIYF
. | TRBV20-1 | CSARDREGEPLPRDTQYF
. | TRBV10-3 | CAIRAGGGAYEQYF
. | TRBV11-1 | CASSLAGLAGGAGELFF
few | TRBV6-5 | CASSYRQGVANTGELFF
few | TRBV5-4 | CASSKQGSETQYF
. | TRBV9 | CASSVDPGAQNTEAFF
. | TRBV13 | CASTQQGQGGETQYF
. | TRBV12-3/TRBV12-4 | CASLSQFF
few | TRBV10-3 | CAISPRGAPGTGELFF
many | TRBV12-3/TRBV12-4 | CASSLTGLNQETQYF
. | TRBV6-4 | CACSLAPGTSGRMRNEQFF
. | TRBV12-3/TRBV12-4 | CASSSDRARGYTF
. | TRBV28 | CASSSRQGYNQPQHF
. | TRBV15 | CATSKLRADQPQHF
many | TRBV5-1 | CASSTNRGAEAFF